The T cell receptor beta chain under discussion was sequenced for a study of blood T cell repertoires in COVID-19. Study-level information: The United States, Italy and Spain provided the acute and convalescent COVID-19 samples. T cells, B-cell-depleted T cells, or PBMCs supplied cDNA or gDNA.

This clone was seen a handful of times. Methods used by the authors: Reference gene primer amplification yielded estimated nucleated cell counts. The assay was immunoSEQ multiplex PCR, and TCRdb's table has in-frame clones only and misses some. V, J and clone size reflect that table, while D and trimming were determined from the DNA. The data hold over 400,000 clones, with less than 90% observed a single time. This CDR3 is built from 14 residues. CDR1 LNHDA and CDR2 SQIVND come from the germline V gene (reference sequence). V lost 5 bases to trimming and J lost 4 bases; unmatched junction nucleotides: 4.

The chain couples TRBV19 to TRBJ1-2, with 10 bases lining up with TRBD1. The receptor was derived from a woman aged 45-65 years with COVID-19, enrolled during active disease. Sequencing used peripheral blood. The CDR3 nucleotides read TGTGCCAGTAGTCTAAGACAGGGGGCCTATGGCTACACCTTC. Translated, it gives CASSLRQGAYGYTF.